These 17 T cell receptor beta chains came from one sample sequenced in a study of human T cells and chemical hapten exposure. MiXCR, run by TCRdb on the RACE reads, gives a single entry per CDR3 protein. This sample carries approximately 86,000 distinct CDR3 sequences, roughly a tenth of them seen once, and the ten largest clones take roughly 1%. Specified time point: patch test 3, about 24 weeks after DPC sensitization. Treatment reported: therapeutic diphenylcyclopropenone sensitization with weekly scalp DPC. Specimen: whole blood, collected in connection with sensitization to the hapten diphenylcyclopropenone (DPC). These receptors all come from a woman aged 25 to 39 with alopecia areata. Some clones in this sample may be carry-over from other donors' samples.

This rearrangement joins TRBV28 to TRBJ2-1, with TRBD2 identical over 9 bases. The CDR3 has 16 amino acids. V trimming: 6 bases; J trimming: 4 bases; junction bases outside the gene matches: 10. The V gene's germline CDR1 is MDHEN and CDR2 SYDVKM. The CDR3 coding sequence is TGTGCCAGCAGCACAACCTATAGCGGGGGATACAATGAGCAGTTCTTC. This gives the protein CASSTTYSGGYNEQFF.

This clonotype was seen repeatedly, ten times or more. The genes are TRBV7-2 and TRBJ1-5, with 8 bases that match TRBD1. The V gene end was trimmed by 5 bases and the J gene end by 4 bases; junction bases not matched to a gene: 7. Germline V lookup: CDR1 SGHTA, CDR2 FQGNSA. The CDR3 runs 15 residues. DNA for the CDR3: TGTGCCAGCAGCCCCGACAGGGGCAGAAATCAGCCCCAGCATTTT. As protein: CASSPDRGRNQPQHF. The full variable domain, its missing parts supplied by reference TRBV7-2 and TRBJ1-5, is GAGVSQSPSNKVTEKGKDVELRCDPISGHTALYWYRQSLGQGLEFLIYFQGNSAPDKSGLPSDRFSAERTGGSVSTLTIQRTQQEDSAVYLCASSPDRGRNQPQHFGDGTRLSIL.

CDR3 sequence: CASTPTGQTNTEAFF. The CDR3 DNA is TGTGCCAGCACCCCTACGGGACAGACGAACACTGAAGCTTTCTTT. The genes are TRBV6-6 and TRBJ1-1; 7 nucleotides match TRBD1. Losses at the gene ends were 7 bases for V and 1 base for J; bases not matched to a gene: 9. Germline V gene data show CDR1 as MNHNY and CDR2 as SVGAGI (reference sequence). The CDR3 is made up of 15 amino acids.

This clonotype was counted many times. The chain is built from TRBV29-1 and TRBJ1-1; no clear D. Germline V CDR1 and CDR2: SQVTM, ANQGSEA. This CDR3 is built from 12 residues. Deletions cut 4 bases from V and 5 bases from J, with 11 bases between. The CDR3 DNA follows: TGCAGCGTTGGGGGTTTCTCGACTGAAGCTTTCTTT. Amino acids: CSVGGFSTEAFF.

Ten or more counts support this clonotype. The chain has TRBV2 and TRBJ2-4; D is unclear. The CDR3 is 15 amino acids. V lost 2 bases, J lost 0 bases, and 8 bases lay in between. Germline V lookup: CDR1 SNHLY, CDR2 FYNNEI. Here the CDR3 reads CASSENILAKNIQYF. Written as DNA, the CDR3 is TGTGCCAGCAGTGAAAACATCCTAGCCAAAAACATTCAGTACTTC.

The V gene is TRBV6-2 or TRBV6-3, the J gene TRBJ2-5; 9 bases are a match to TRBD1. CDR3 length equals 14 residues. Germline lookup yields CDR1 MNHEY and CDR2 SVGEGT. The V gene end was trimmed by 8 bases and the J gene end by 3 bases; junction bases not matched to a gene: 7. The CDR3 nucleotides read TGTGCCAGCGGGATATGGGACAGGGAAGAGACCCAGTACTTC. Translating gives CASGIWDREETQYF.

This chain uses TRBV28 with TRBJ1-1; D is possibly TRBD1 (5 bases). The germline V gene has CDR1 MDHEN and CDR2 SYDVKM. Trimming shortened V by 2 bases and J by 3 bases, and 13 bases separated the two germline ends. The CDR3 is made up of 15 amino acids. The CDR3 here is CASSLGRAMDTEAFF. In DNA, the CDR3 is TGTGCCAGCAGTTTAGGCAGGGCTATGGACACTGAAGCTTTCTTT.

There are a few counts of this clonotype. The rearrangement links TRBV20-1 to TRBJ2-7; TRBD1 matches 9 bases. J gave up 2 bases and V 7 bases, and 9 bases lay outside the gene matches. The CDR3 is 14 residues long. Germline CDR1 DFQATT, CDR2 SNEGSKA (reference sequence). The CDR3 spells CSGANWDRAYEQYF. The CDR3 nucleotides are TGCAGTGGGGCCAATTGGGACAGGGCCTACGAGCAGTACTTC.

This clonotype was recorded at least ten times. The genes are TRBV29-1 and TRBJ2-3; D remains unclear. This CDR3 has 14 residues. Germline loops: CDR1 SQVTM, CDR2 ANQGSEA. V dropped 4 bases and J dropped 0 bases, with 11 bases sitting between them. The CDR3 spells CSVASGLSTDTQYF. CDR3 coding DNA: TGCAGCGTTGCTTCTGGCCTTAGCACAGATACGCAGTATTTT.

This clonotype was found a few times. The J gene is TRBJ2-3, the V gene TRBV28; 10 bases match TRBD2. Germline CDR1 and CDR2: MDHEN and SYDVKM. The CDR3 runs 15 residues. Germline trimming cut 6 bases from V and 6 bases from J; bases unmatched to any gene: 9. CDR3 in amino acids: CASRSGTSDADTQYF. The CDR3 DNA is TGTGCCAGCAGATCCGGGACTAGCGACGCGGATACGCAGTATTTT.

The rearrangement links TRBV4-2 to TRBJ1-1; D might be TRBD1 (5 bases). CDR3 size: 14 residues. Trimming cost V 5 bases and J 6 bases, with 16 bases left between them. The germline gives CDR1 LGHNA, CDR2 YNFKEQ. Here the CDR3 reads CASSNRDVSPEAFF. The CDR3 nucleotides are TGTGCCAGCAGCAACCGGGACGTGAGCCCTGAAGCTTTCTTT.

CDR3 nucleotide sequence: TGTGCCAGCAGCCAGGAAACTAACAGGAGCCCTGGGGCCAACGTCCTGACTTTC. It encodes CASSQETNRSPGANVLTF. The chain uses TRBV4-2 and TRBJ2-6, with D possibly TRBD1 on 5 matching bases. The CDR3 runs to 18 residues. Trimming removed 3 bases at V and 2 bases at J, with 17 bases between. CDR1 LGHNA and CDR2 YNFKEQ come from the germline V gene.

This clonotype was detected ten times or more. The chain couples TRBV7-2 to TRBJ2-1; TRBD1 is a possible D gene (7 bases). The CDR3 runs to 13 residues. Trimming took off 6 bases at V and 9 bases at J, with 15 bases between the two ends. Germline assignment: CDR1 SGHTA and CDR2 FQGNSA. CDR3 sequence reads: CASSSGGQVEQFF. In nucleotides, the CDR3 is TGTGCCAGCAGTTCAGGGGGGCAGGTTGAGCAGTTCTTC.

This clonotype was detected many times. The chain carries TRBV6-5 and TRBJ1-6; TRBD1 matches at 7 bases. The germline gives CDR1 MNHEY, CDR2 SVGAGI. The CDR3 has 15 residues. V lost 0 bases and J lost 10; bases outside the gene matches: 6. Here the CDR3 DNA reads TGTGCCAGCAGTTACTCTGCAGGGGGGAGGTCACCCCTCCACTTT. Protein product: CASSYSAGGRSPLHF.

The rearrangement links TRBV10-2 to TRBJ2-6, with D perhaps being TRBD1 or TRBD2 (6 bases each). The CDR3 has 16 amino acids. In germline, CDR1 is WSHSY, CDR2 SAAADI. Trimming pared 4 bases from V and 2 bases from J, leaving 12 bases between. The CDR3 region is CASSGSGAPGANVLTF. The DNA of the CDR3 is TGCGCCAGCAGTGGGTCGGGGGCACCTGGGGCCAACGTCCTGACTTTC.

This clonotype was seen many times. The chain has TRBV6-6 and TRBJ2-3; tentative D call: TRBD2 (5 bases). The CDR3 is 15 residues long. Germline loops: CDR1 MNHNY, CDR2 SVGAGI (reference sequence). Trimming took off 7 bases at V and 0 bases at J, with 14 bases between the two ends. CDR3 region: CASTPRALSTDTQYF. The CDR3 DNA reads TGTGCCAGCACCCCGAGGGCCCTTAGCACAGATACGCAGTATTTT.

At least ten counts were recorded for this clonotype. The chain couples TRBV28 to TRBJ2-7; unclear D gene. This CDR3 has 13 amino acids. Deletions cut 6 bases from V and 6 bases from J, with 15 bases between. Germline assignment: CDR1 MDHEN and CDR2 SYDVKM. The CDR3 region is CASSPRASGEQYV. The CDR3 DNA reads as TGTGCCAGCAGCCCCCGGGCCTCGGGCGAGCAGTACGTC.